Presented here are 15 T cell receptor beta chains from one specimen sequenced in a study of response to subunit inactivated influenza vaccine. Each CDR3 protein gets one entry after TCRdb re-called the RT-PCR reads with MiXCR. The data hold 450,000 to 600,000 distinct CDR3 sequences, with 7.5% to 8.5% observed a single time. This specimen was PBMCs from blood, taken about 23 months after vaccination. These receptors all come from a man between 50 and 75 years old who received an inactivated influenza vaccine.

This clonotype has only a few counts. The chain has TRBV9 and TRBJ2-1; no reliable D call. Germline assignment: CDR1 SGDLS and CDR2 YYNGEE. With 0 bases removed from V and 6 bases from J, the gap between germline ends came to 13 bases. The CDR3 totals 15 residues. This CDR3 reads CASSVAYGSGNEQFF. CDR3 sequence (DNA): TGTGCCAGCAGCGTAGCTTATGGGTCTGGCAATGAGCAGTTCTTC.

The gene calls are TRBV6-5 and TRBJ2-3, with D perhaps TRBD1 (5 bases). The germline V gene has CDR1 MNHEY and CDR2 SVGAGI. The CDR3 consists of 14 residues. V lost 5 bases to trimming and J lost 4 bases, with 13 bases between them. CDR3 region: CASSNRYRSDTQYF. CDR3 in DNA: TGTGCCAGCAGTAACCGATACAGGTCAGATACGCAGTATTTT.

This clonotype showed up just a few times. V usage is TRBV11-2 and J usage is TRBJ2-1; no clear D. V was clipped by 4 bases and J by 6 bases, with 19 bases between them. Looked up from germline, CDR1 is SGHAT and CDR2 is FQNNGV. The CDR3 is made up of 16 amino acids. The CDR3 region is CASSSGRAGPFNEQFF. The CDR3 bases are TGTGCCAGCAGCTCCGGTCGGGCAGGACCATTCAATGAGCAGTTCTTC.

This clonotype was seen at least ten times. The V gene is TRBV3-1, the J gene TRBJ2-5; D may be TRBD1 or TRBD2 (5 bases each). Germline CDR1 LGHDT, CDR2 YNNKEL (reference sequence). This CDR3 has 14 residues. The germline V and J ends were trimmed by 2 bases and 4 bases, with 11 bases remaining between them. CDR3 region: CASSQMWGRETQYF. CDR3 coding DNA: TGTGCCAGCAGCCAAATGTGGGGGAGAGAGACCCAGTACTTC.

This clonotype was detected ten times or more. The genes are TRBV7-9 and TRBJ1-5; 7 bases fit TRBD1. The junction had 6 bases not matched to a gene; V was cut back by 1 base and J by 3 bases. This CDR3 contains 16 residues. The V gene's germline CDR1 is SEHNR and CDR2 FQNEAQ (reference sequence). Here the CDR3 reads CASSLGGTDLNQPQHF. The CDR3, as DNA: TGTGCCAGCAGCTTAGGTGGGACAGACCTCAATCAGCCCCAGCATTTT.

This clonotype was seen many times. The chain couples TRBV4-2 to TRBJ1-4; perhaps TRBD1 as D (6 bases). Trimming removed 0 bases from V and 7 bases from J, with 9 bases in between. The germline V gene has CDR1 LGHNA and CDR2 YNFKEQ. The CDR3 consists of 14 residues. The CDR3 sequence is CASSQDRGGEKLFF. CDR3 nucleotides: TGTGCCAGCAGCCAAGACAGGGGCGGTGAAAAACTGTTTTTT.

There are many counts of this clonotype. V is TRBV25-1 and J is TRBJ2-1; D is uncertain. CDR1 and CDR2 (germline): MGHDK, SYGVNS. This CDR3 is 14 amino acids long. V lost 3 bases to trimming and J lost 4 bases, with 10 bases between them. Here the CDR3 DNA reads TGTGCCAGCAGTGATAAATCTCTTTACAATGAGCAGTTCTTC. Its protein product is CASSDKSLYNEQFF. The entire variable domain, with the rest obtained from reference TRBV25-1 and TRBJ2-1, is as follows: EADIYQTPRYLVIGTGKKITLECSQTMGHDKMYWYQQDPGMELHLIHYSYGVNSTEKGDLSSESTVSRIRTEHFPLTLESARPSHTSQYLCASSDKSLYNEQFFGPGTRLTVL.

Ten or more counts support this clonotype. V and J are TRBV7-7 and TRBJ2-1, with TRBD2 as a possible D gene (6 bases). V was shortened by 1 base and J by 7 bases, with 14 bases between the two germline ends. Germline CDR1 reads SSHAT; CDR2 reads FNYEAQ (reference sequence). The CDR3 runs 15 residues. CDR3 amino acids: CASSLDGQGGNEQFF. The CDR3 bases are TGTGCCAGCAGCTTAGACGGGCAGGGAGGAAATGAGCAGTTCTTC.

This clonotype was found many times. V gene TRBV5-1 combines with J gene TRBJ2-1, with D tentatively TRBD2 (6 bases). The germline V and J ends were trimmed by 4 bases and 9 bases, with 14 bases remaining between them. Germline V gene lookup returns CDR1 SGHRS and CDR2 YFSETQ. This CDR3 has 13 residues. The CDR3 spells CASSTFGGGEQFF. CDR3 in DNA: TGCGCCAGCAGCACCTTCGGGGGAGGTGAGCAGTTCTTC.

This clonotype was counted ten times or more. The J gene is TRBJ2-1, the V gene TRBV4-3, with D tentatively TRBD2 (5 bases). In germline, CDR1 is LGHNA, CDR2 YSLEER. V gave up 1 base and J gave up 4 bases, with 11 bases separating them. This CDR3 contains 15 residues. CDR3: CASSQAPSGYNEQFF. The CDR3 DNA follows: TGCGCCAGCAGCCAAGCTCCCTCGGGGTACAATGAGCAGTTCTTC.

This clonotype was seen a handful of times. This chain joins TRBV4-3 and TRBJ2-7, with D uncertain. Germline CDR1 reads LGHNA; CDR2 reads YSLEER. Deletions cut 0 bases from V and 0 bases from J, with 15 bases between. The CDR3 loop spans 17 amino acids. For the CDR3, the DNA is TGCGCCAGCAGCCAAGAAGGGTACAGTTTTAGCTCCTACGAGCAGTACTTC. This sequence encodes CASSQEGYSFSSYEQYF.

This clonotype occurred a few times. The chain uses TRBV7-2 and TRBJ2-4; 12 bases agree with TRBD2. V was pared by 6 bases and J by 8 bases, with 8 bases of the junction left unmatched. Germline V gene data show CDR1 as SGHTA and CDR2 as FQGNSA. CDR3 length: 15 residues. For the CDR3, the DNA is TGTGCCAGCAGTCGACTAGCGGGGGTGCAGGACATTCAGTACTTC. It encodes CASSRLAGVQDIQYF.

This clonotype was picked up a small number of times. The genes are TRBV4-2 and TRBJ2-7, with D unclear. The CDR3 spans 15 residues. V lost 0 bases and J lost 0, with 9 bases in between. Germline V gene data show CDR1 as LGHNA and CDR2 as YNFKEQ. CDR3 sequence: CASSQDRLSSYEQYF. The CDR3 DNA follows: TGTGCCAGCAGCCAAGATCGCCTAAGCTCCTACGAGCAGTACTTC.

The CDR3 loop is CASSRQVGGANVLTF. The CDR3 nucleotides read TGTGCCAGCAGTCGCCAGGTTGGTGGGGCCAACGTCCTGACTTTC. The J gene is TRBJ2-6, the V gene TRBV12-3 or TRBV12-4; D gene unclear. There are 15 residues in the CDR3. V shed 5 bases and J shed 3 bases, with 11 bases lying between them.

At least ten counts were recorded for this clonotype. The J gene is TRBJ1-1, the V gene TRBV5-1; the D gene is possibly TRBD1 (6 bases). The CDR3 runs to 15 residues. Trimming pared 0 bases from V and 0 bases from J, leaving 9 bases between. The germline V gene encodes CDR1 SGHRS and CDR2 YFSETQ. As DNA, the CDR3 is TGCGCCAGCAGCTTGGTAGGGACACTGAACACTGAAGCTTTCTTT. This translates into CASSLVGTLNTEAFF.